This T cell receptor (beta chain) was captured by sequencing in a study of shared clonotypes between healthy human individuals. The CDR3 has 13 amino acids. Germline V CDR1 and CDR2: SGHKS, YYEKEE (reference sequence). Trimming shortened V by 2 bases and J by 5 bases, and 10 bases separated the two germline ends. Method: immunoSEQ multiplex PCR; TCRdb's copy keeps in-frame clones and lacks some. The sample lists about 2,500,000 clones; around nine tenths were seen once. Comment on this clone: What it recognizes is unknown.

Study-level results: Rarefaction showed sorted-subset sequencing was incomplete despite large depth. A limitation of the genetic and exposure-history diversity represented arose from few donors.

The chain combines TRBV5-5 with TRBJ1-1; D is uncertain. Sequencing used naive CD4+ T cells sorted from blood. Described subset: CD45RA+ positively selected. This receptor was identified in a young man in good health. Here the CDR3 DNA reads TGTGCCAGCAGCTTAGAGAGTTCGACTGAAGCTTTCTTT. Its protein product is CASSLESSTEAFF.